This is a list of T cell receptor beta chains from one sample in a study of cytomegalovirus exposure and HLA in healthy donors. Generated by immunoSEQ multiplex PCR, the TCRdb table keeps only in-frame clones and is missing some. Among 150,000 to 200,000 clones listed, 75% to 90% were seen once. Material: PBMCs. The receptors here all came from a boy aged 10-17 years in good health and CMV-seronegative. The conserved cysteine and the conserved F or W are not part of the CDR3 here.

j_call,v_call,cdr3_aa
TRBJ2-1,TRBV5-8,ASSLVGLATYNEQF
TRBJ2-6,TRBV29-1,SVAGELANVLT
TRBJ1-4,TRBV18,ASSPSPGTGGGEKLF
TRBJ2-1,TRBV11-3,ASSERAAGKTF
TRBJ1-2,TRBV5-5,ASTDRENYGYT
TRBJ2-1,TRBV5-1,ASSLGGVSESRINEQF
TRBJ2-5,TRBV7-2,ASRPGWEVDGEQY
TRBJ2-3,TRBV5-1,ASSLVLGQGTDTQY
TRBJ1-5,TRBV6-5,ASSREGGPQPQH
TRBJ1-1,TRBV4-2,ASSQAYRQGTEAF
TRBJ2-1,TRBV9,ASSPSPRRGGPYNEQF
TRBJ1-5,TRBV6-4,ASSEYRGLDQPQH
TRBJ2-7,TRBV28,ASSSWGTGSKEQY
TRBJ1-1,TRBV29-1,SVENRGGATEAF
TRBJ2-1,TRBV7-3,ASSQGSYNEQF
TRBJ1-2,TRBV29-1,SVAEVTGSYGYT
TRBJ2-3,TRBV5-4,ASSLGWRGLGTDTQY
TRBJ2-7,TRBV10-2,ASSEGAGRLYEQY
TRBJ1-2,TRBV4-2,ASTSGNYGYT
TRBJ1-5,TRBV15,ATSRENRPGGPQH
TRBJ2-7,TRBV12-5,ASGARGRVSYEQY
TRBJ2-4,TRBV27,ASNQGNIQY
TRBJ2-1,TRBV29-1,SVPGLAGIASYNEQF
TRBJ1-2,TRBV2,ASNQGGSNYGYT
TRBJ1-4,TRBV19,ASSMLPGQHHEKLF
TRBJ1-2,TRBV28,ASSLWGGQDNYGYT
TRBJ2-7,TRBV2,ASSEKVQGSYEQY
TRBJ2-7,TRBV5-1,ASSLWEGTYYEQY
TRBJ1-5,TRBV7-6,ASSARTGQGQPQH
TRBJ2-1,TRBV18,ASSPDRGRFDEQF
TRBJ2-3,TRBV7-2,ASSFFQGTDTQY
TRBJ2-4,TRBV4-1,ASSQERQGGLIAKNIQY
TRBJ1-2,TRBV5-1,ASSLVSGTSNYGYT
TRBJ1-5,TRBV19,ASSIDPSTQRGNSNQPQH
TRBJ2-7,TRBV7-3,ASSAGTGGYEQY
TRBJ1-4,TRBV19,ASKGTGNEKLF
TRBJ1-6,TRBV19,ASSPLRLRSSYNSPLH
TRBJ1-4,TRBV30,AWSVQEKLF
TRBJ1-2,TRBV30,AWTGPFNYGYT
TRBJ1-2,TRBV30,ACDRDFYGYT
TRBJ1-2,TRBV7-6,ASSPRDRPGEGYT
TRBJ1-2,TRBV2,ASSEGPGYGYT
TRBJ1-2,TRBV7-9,SSSQQGEGGYT
TRBJ2-3,TRBV5-1,ASSLEGGARVSQY
TRBJ2-7,TRBV6-1,AGSTGQGAYEQY
TRBJ1-4,TRBV10-3,AISGGTGVEKLF
TRBJ2-5,TRBV2,ASTRAGRQQETQY
TRBJ2-2,TRBV11-1,ASSRSGRIAGELF
TRBJ2-5,TRBV18,ASSPGGTGRKTQY
TRBJ1-2,TRBV30,AWSVEGGTYGYT
TRBJ2-3,TRBV6-4,ASSDTSGGADTQY
TRBJ1-2,TRBV5-1,ASSPQGDYGYT
TRBJ1-2,TRBV11-2,ASSHSQGLDGYT
TRBJ1-2,TRBV6-1,ASSELSRGWGQGLSYGYT
TRBJ1-6,TRBV4-1,ASSQRDTNNSPLH
TRBJ2-5,TRBV4-2,ASSQVGLAQY
TRBJ1-2,TRBV6-1,ASSEGGGLDGYT
TRBJ1-4,TRBV19,ASSLPTGYNEKLF
TRBJ2-1,TRBV5-4,ASSLGLVSYNEQF
TRBJ1-4,TRBV7-9,ASSWTGREKLF